These 29 T cell receptor beta chains originate from one sample sequenced in a study of T cells after yellow fever vaccination (dated by TCRdb to the late 2010s). In light of the paper, this sample's treatment or condition label describes: live attenuated yellow fever vaccine strain. The library was prepared using 5' RACE. The sequencer listed for this sample is Illumina NovaSeq 6000. The raw public reads went through TCRdb reprocessing: fastp at Q25, MiXCR clone calling, in-frame beta chains kept. Entries are consolidated by CDR3 protein sequence, retaining the most common genes and DNA. This sample gives some 320,000 distinct CDR3 sequences in total; under 9% of them show up just once. The top ten clones comprise approximately 3.5% of the sample. The sample in question was CD4+ T cells sorted from PBMCs, obtained 5 days after the yellow fever booster vaccination. The receptors derive from a man aged 18 to 29 who received the YFV17D yellow fever vaccine.

The DNA for the CDR3 is TGCAGCATCAGCAGGGACAGGGGATACAATGAGCAGTTCTTC. Protein product: CSISRDRGYNEQFF. The genes are TRBV29-1 and TRBJ2-1; 10 bases are shared with TRBD1. In germline, CDR1 is SQVTM, CDR2 ANQGSEA. The junction had 8 bases not matched to a gene; V was cut back by 8 bases and J by 4 bases. The CDR3 extends over 14 amino acids.

This clonotype was detected ten times or more. The J gene is TRBJ1-2, the V gene TRBV7-2, with 11 bases matching TRBD1. The V gene's germline CDR1 is SGHTA and CDR2 FQGNSA. The CDR3 is made up of 13 amino acids. V dropped 5 bases and J dropped 8; count of bases not matched to a gene: 4. CDR3 sequence: CASSGWTGGGYTF. The CDR3 DNA reads as TGTGCCAGCAGCGGCTGGACAGGGGGCGGCTACACCTTC.

The chain is built from TRBV4-1 and TRBJ1-2; D perhaps matches TRBD1 (6 bases). Trimming removed 2 bases from V and 3 bases from J, with 10 bases in between. This CDR3 is 14 amino acids long. CDR1 and CDR2 (germline): MGHRA, YSYEKL. DNA for the CDR3: TGCGCCAGCAGCCAACCGGACAGAGACTATGGCTACACCTTC. The encoded protein is CASSQPDRDYGYTF.

The chain links TRBV15 to TRBJ2-7; TRBD1 agrees at 10 bases. J was trimmed by 1 base and V by 0 bases; bases with no gene match: 6. The germline gives CDR1 LNHNV, CDR2 YYDKDF (reference sequence). The CDR3 runs 17 residues. CDR3 in amino acids: CATSRDHGQGVSYEQYF. The DNA for the CDR3 is TGTGCCACCAGCAGAGATCACGGACAGGGGGTATCCTACGAGCAGTACTTC.

This clonotype came up many times. The chain couples TRBV7-2 to TRBJ2-5; 11 nucleotides line up with TRBD2. The CDR3 spans 15 residues. V lost 5 bases to trimming and J lost 5 bases; unmatched junction nucleotides: 7. CDR1 is SGHTA, CDR2 FQGNSA, per germline. The CDR3, as DNA: TGTGCCAGCAGCGAAAGTAGCGGGGGGGCCGAGACCCAGTACTTC. It is translated as CASSESSGGAETQYF.

This clonotype was recorded a few times. The chain uses TRBV29-1 and TRBJ1-5; D not resolved. Germline loops: CDR1 SQVTM, CDR2 ANQGSEA. The V end was cut by 1 base, the J end by 0 bases, with 4 bases between. This CDR3 has 13 amino acids. CDR3 in amino acids: CSVEGDSNQPQHF. In nucleotides, the CDR3 is TGCAGCGTTGAAGGGGATAGCAATCAGCCCCAGCATTTT.

The rearrangement links TRBV24-1 to TRBJ1-5, with D perhaps TRBD1 (5 bases). The CDR3 length is 12 residues. Trimming pared 4 bases from V and 5 bases from J, leaving 5 bases between. Germline loops: CDR1 KGHDR, CDR2 SFDVKD. As DNA, the CDR3 is TGTGCCACCAGTGAGGGGGATCAGCCCCAGCATTTT. The encoded protein is CATSEGDQPQHF.

This clonotype has more than one count but fewer than ten. The chain carries TRBV20-1 and TRBJ1-5, with 7 nucleotides matching TRBD1. J gave up 11 bases and V 0 bases, and 10 bases lay outside the gene matches. CDR1 is DFQATT and CDR2 is SNEGSKA in the germline V gene (reference sequence). This CDR3 has 14 amino acids. CDR3 protein: CSAREETGISSQHF. CDR3 DNA: TGCAGTGCTAGAGAGGAGACAGGGATTTCGTCCCAGCATTTT.

The chain is built from TRBV6-2 or TRBV6-3 and TRBJ1-2; 9 bases match TRBD1. The CDR3 sequence is 17 residues long. J was trimmed by 4 bases and V by 8 bases; bases with no gene match: 17. The V gene's germline CDR1 is MNHEY and CDR2 SVGEGT. The CDR3 loop is CASGQQGAPDFIYGYTF. CDR3 coding DNA: TGTGCCAGCGGACAACAGGGGGCCCCGGATTTCATCTATGGCTACACCTTC.

This chain connects TRBV7-3 to TRBJ2-1; TRBD2 is a possible D gene (6 bases). The CDR3 sequence is 15 residues long. The V end lost 1 base, the J end lost 2 bases, and 9 bases lay between the germline ends. CDR1 SGHTA and CDR2 FQGTGA come from the germline V gene. The CDR3 loop is CASSLNGGTYNEQFF. The CDR3 bases are TGTGCCAGCAGCTTAAACGGGGGAACCTACAATGAGCAGTTCTTC.

J is TRBJ2-3 and V is TRBV10-3; possible D gene TRBD1, 6 bases. Germline assignment: CDR1 ENHRY and CDR2 SYGVKD. CDR3 length equals 13 residues. V lost 10 bases and J lost 4, with 15 bases in between. The CDR3 protein is CASTQGNPDTQYF. CDR3 sequence (DNA): TGTGCCAGTACCCAGGGGAACCCAGATACGCAGTATTTT.

This clonotype was picked up a small number of times. In DNA form, the CDR3 reads TGCGCCAGCAGCCAAGACCCCCAGGGCTACACTGAAGCTTTCTTT. Translation: CASSQDPQGYTEAFF. V is TRBV4-1 and J is TRBJ1-1; a possible D gene is TRBD1 (5 bases). CDR3 length: 15 residues. V lost 0 bases and J lost 3, with 11 bases in between. From germline, CDR1 is MGHRA and CDR2 YSYEKL.

In DNA, the CDR3 is TGCGCCAGCAGCCAAGCGGCACAGATCTATGGCTACACCTTC. It translates to CASSQAAQIYGYTF. The rearrangement links TRBV4-1 to TRBJ1-2; D not certain. Germline CDR1 MGHRA, CDR2 YSYEKL. This CDR3 spans 14 amino acids. V lost 1 base and J lost 4, with 10 bases in between.

Only a few counts were recorded for this clonotype. CDR3 loop: CSVPGAGGAGANVLTF. The CDR3 region has the DNA TGCAGCGTCCCCGGGGCAGGGGGAGCTGGGGCCAACGTCCTGACTTTC. The J gene is TRBJ2-6, the V gene TRBV29-1, with 7 positions matching TRBD1. Trimming removed 6 bases from V and 2 bases from J; junction bases left unmatched: 10. Germline CDR1 SQVTM, CDR2 ANQGSEA. The CDR3 extends over 16 amino acids. The variable domain in full, with the rest retrieved from reference TRBV29-1 and TRBJ2-6, is SAVISQKPSRDICQRGTSLTIQCQVDSQVTMMFWYRQQPGQSLTLIATANQGSEATYESGFVIDKFPISRPNLTFSTLTVSNMSPEDSSIYLCSVPGAGGAGANVLTFGAGSRLTVL.

This clonotype was detected many times. The chain is built from TRBV5-1 and TRBJ1-3; possibly TRBD1 for D (6 bases). The CDR3 totals 15 residues. Germline assignment: CDR1 SGHRS and CDR2 YFSETQ. V was trimmed by 4 bases and J by 1 base, leaving 12 bases between them. The CDR3 DNA follows: TGCGCCAGCAGCACCTACACAGGGTCTGGAAACACCATATATTTT. It is translated as CASSTYTGSGNTIYF.

In its sample, this clonotype was seen a few times. The V call is TRBV28, the J call TRBJ2-7; possibly TRBD1 for D (6 bases). This CDR3 contains 15 residues. Trimming took off 2 bases at V and 1 base at J, with 12 bases between the two ends. In germline, CDR1 is MDHEN, CDR2 SYDVKM. CDR3 sequence reads: CASSLLGRGSYEQYV. CDR3 nucleotides: TGTGCCAGCAGTTTACTGGGCAGGGGATCCTACGAGCAGTACGTC.

The V call is TRBV10-3, the J call TRBJ1-5; perhaps TRBD1 as D (6 bases). CDR1 is ENHRY, CDR2 SYGVKD, per germline. The CDR3 sequence is 13 residues long. V lost 6 bases to trimming and J lost 3 bases, with 9 bases between them. The CDR3 DNA is TGTGCCATCAGACAGGGACTCAATCAGCCCCAGCATTTT. Its protein is CAIRQGLNQPQHF.

The chain is built from TRBV6-6 and TRBJ2-4, with D tentatively TRBD2 (6 bases). Germline V lookup: CDR1 MNHNY, CDR2 SVGAGI (reference sequence). CDR3 length: 13 residues. The V end lost 9 bases, the J end lost 3 bases, and 12 bases lay between the germline ends. The CDR3 DNA follows: TGTGCCAGTTTGGAGGGGTACAAAAACATTCAGTACTTC. This gives the protein CASLEGYKNIQYF.

This clonotype was counted many times. The genes are TRBV28 and TRBJ1-6; no definite D call. Trimming removed 2 bases at V and 7 bases at J, with 3 bases between. Germline V gene sequence: CDR1 MDHEN, CDR2 SYDVKM. This CDR3 has 12 residues. The chain's CDR3 is CASSLANSPLHF. DNA of the CDR3: TGTGCCAGCAGTTTAGCGAATTCACCCCTCCACTTT.

This clonotype was counted a few times. The chain recombines TRBV20-1 with TRBJ2-5, with TRBD2 as a possible D gene (5 bases). CDR3 length: 14 amino acids. Germline V gene sequence: CDR1 DFQATT, CDR2 SNEGSKA (reference sequence). V shed 5 bases and J shed 5 bases, with 18 bases lying between them. CDR3 bases: TGCAGTGCTGGTGGTCCCGCCAGAGGGGAGACCCAGTACTTC. Encoded protein: CSAGGPARGETQYF.

The rearrangement joins TRBV20-1 to TRBJ2-3; TRBD2 is a possible D gene (6 bases). This CDR3 is built from 13 residues. Germline assignment: CDR1 DFQATT and CDR2 SNEGSKA (reference sequence). V was pared by 5 bases and J by 4 bases, with 13 bases between. The CDR3 coding sequence is TGCAGTGCTGGACGAGCTAGCGCAGATACGCAGTATTTT. Encoded protein: CSAGRASADTQYF.

The sample holds many counts of this clonotype. The chain carries TRBV4-1 and TRBJ1-4; D is unclear. Germline V gene lookup returns CDR1 MGHRA and CDR2 YSYEKL. This CDR3 is built from 15 residues. The ends were cut back, 0 bases at V and 14 bases at J, with 19 bases in the middle. In DNA form, the CDR3 reads TGCGCCAGCAGCCAAGATCGAGTACGAGCGGCCATTCTGTTTTTT. This encodes CASSQDRVRAAILFF.

This clonotype was seen only a few times. J is TRBJ2-1 and V is TRBV12-3 or TRBV12-4; 9 bases agree with TRBD2. This CDR3 comprises 18 residues. V lost 2 bases to trimming and J lost 2 bases; unmatched junction nucleotides: 10. CDR3 coding DNA: TGTGCCAGCAGTTTATTTTCAGCGGGCGGGGGGGCCTACAATGAGCAGTTCTTC. Translating gives CASSLFSAGGGAYNEQFF.

The chain recombines TRBV6-2 or TRBV6-3 with TRBJ2-1; tentatively, D is TRBD2 (5 bases). V was clipped by 5 bases and J by 4 bases, with 12 bases between them. Looked up from germline, CDR1 is MNHEY and CDR2 is SVGEGT. The CDR3 consists of 14 residues. The CDR3 DNA sequence: TGTGCCAGCAGTGACCGGACTGAATACAATGAGCAGTTCTTC. This encodes CASSDRTEYNEQFF.

This rearrangement joins TRBV7-6 to TRBJ2-5, with 9 bases that match TRBD2. CDR3 length: 17 amino acids. Germline CDR1 is SGHVS and CDR2 is FNYEAQ. The V segment lost 5 bases and the J segment 4 bases; nucleotides outside the gene matches: 14. The DNA for the CDR3 is TGTGCCAGCAGCCCAACGGTCGGGCGGGGGGGCCGAGAGACCCAGTACTTC. Translation gives CASSPTVGRGGRETQYF.

The chain employs TRBV5-1 and TRBJ1-2; D gene ambiguous. V dropped 0 bases and J dropped 2 bases, with 11 bases sitting between them. Germline V gene data show CDR1 as SGHRS and CDR2 as YFSETQ. This CDR3 comprises 15 residues. DNA of the CDR3: TGCGCCAGCAGCTTGGGCGGGAGACCGAACTATGGCTACACCTTC. It is translated as CASSLGGRPNYGYTF.

The chain has TRBV5-6 and TRBJ1-1, with D uncertain. The CDR3 covers 16 residues. V lost 0 bases to trimming and J lost 5 bases, with 17 bases between them. Germline V lookup: CDR1 SGHDT, CDR2 YYEEEE. In DNA form, the CDR3 reads TGTGCCAGCAGCTTGGTCGGGTCTAAAGGTTGGACTGAAGCTTTCTTT. It codes for CASSLVGSKGWTEAFF.

The J gene is TRBJ2-7, the V gene TRBV5-1; a weak D match, TRBD2 (5 bases). The V end lost 4 bases, the J end lost 4 bases, and 12 bases lay between the germline ends. Germline V lookup: CDR1 SGHRS, CDR2 YFSETQ. This CDR3 is 13 amino acids long. CDR3 loop: CASSLAPDYEQYV. Here the CDR3 DNA reads TGCGCCAGCAGCCTAGCTCCGGATTACGAGCAGTACGTC.

This clonotype was seen only a few times. The chain combines TRBV6-5 with TRBJ1-6; D is unclear. Germline V gene sequence: CDR1 MNHEY, CDR2 SVGAGI. Trimming cost V 8 bases and J 9 bases, with 20 bases left between them. The CDR3 consists of 15 residues. The CDR3, as DNA: TGTGCCAGCCGATTCGAAAGGGTCCGATCTTCACCCCTCCACTTT. Protein: CASRFERVRSSPLHF.